A selection of T cell receptor beta chains follows, all from one sample in a study of OX40 agonist ivuxolimab in advanced cancers. Assay: immunoSEQ multiplex PCR; the TCRdb copy retains only in-frame clones and omits some. The sample has under 70,000 clones, about 88% seen once; the top ten hold around 2%. The sample in question was CD4+ or CD8+ T cells sorted from blood, obtained in a trial of the OX40 agonist ivuxolimab. The source is an adult with an advanced solid tumor such as melanoma, head and neck, liver or kidney cancer. The CDR3 runs from the conserved cysteine through the conserved F or W. Fields, in order: V gene, D gene, clone size, J gene, CDR3 protein, CDR3 DNA. A D gene is named only where the DNA matches it firmly. Size is omitted from some rows. Given values are once, few, many or a class for expanded clones.

TRBV4-2	-	-	TRBJ2-5	CASSQERGEETQYF	TGTGCCAGCAGCCAAGAAAGGGGTGAAGAGACCCAGTACTTC
TRBV10-3	-	-	TRBJ1-1	CAGRLRGNTEAFF	TGTGCCGGCCGGCTCAGGGGGAACACTGAAGCTTTCTTT
TRBV4-3	TRBD2	-	TRBJ2-3	CASSQDFSGNTDTQYF	TGCGCCAGCAGCCAAGATTTTAGCGGGAACACAGATACGCAGTATTTT
TRBV2	TRBD1	-	TRBJ2-3	CASSEEAGGLTDTQYF	TGTGCCAGCAGTGAAGAGGCAGGGGGCTTGACAGATACGCAGTATTTT
TRBV12-5	-	-	TRBJ1-1	CASGLEPWTEAFF	TGTGCTAGTGGTTTGGAGCCGTGGACAGAAGCTTTCTTT
TRBV2	TRBD2	-	TRBJ2-5	CASSVTSGAGHF	TGTGCCAGCAGTGTGACTAGCGGGGCAGGTCACTTC
TRBV28	-	-	TRBJ2-2	CASSLSRQVERNTGELFF	TGTGCCAGCAGTTTATCCCGACAGGTTGAGAGGAACACCGGGGAGCTGTTTTTT
TRBV7-9	-	-	TRBJ1-1	CASSLSGQNTEAFF	TGTGCCAGCAGCTTATCGGGACAGAACACTGAAGCTTTCTTT
TRBV2	-	-	TRBJ2-1	CASSRLGEQFF	TGTGCCAGCAGTAGACTAGGGGAGCAGTTCTTC
TRBV2	-	-	TRBJ1-2	CASSTGRGGSGYTF	TGTGCCAGCAGCACCGGACGGGGGGGATCTGGCTACACCTTC
TRBV28	-	once	TRBJ1-2	CASSFGQAYGYTF	TGTGCCAGCAGTTTTGGGCAGGCTTATGGCTACACCTTC
TRBV29-1	-	-	TRBJ1-3	CSVDDANTIYF	TGCAGCGTTGACGATGCGAACACCATATATTTT
TRBV4-3	-	-	TRBJ1-1	CASSQVTWVNTEAFF	TGCGCCAGCAGCCAAGTCACCTGGGTGAACACTGAAGCTTTCTTT
TRBV18	TRBD2	-	TRBJ2-2	CASSPLAGGRTGELFF	TGTGCCAGCTCACCACTAGCGGGAGGGCGAACCGGGGAGCTGTTTTTT
TRBV5-4	-	once	TRBJ2-1	CASSLGERGEQFF	TGTGCCAGCAGCTTAGGAGAAAGGGGTGAGCAGTTCTTC
TRBV2	TRBD2	-	TRBJ2-7	CASSVSGGPHEQYF	TGTGCCAGCAGTGTATCGGGAGGGCCCCATGAGCAGTACTTC
TRBV19	-	-	TRBJ1-1	CASSDGTAWGTEAFF	TGTGCCAGTAGTGACGGGACGGCTTGGGGGACTGAAGCTTTCTTT
TRBV19	TRBD1	few	TRBJ1-1	CATLRGGPNTEAFF	TGTGCCACTCTCAGGGGGGGCCCGAACACTGAAGCTTTCTTT
TRBV5-4	-	once	TRBJ2-5	CASSLALPAQETQYF	TGTGCCAGCAGCTTGGCCCTACCCGCGCAAGAGACCCAGTACTTC
TRBV7-3	-	-	TRBJ2-2	CASSLNGLYTGELFF	TGTGCCAGCAGCTTAAATGGACTTTACACCGGGGAGCTGTTTTTT
TRBV29-1	-	medium-sized	TRBJ1-2	CSVETGGYTF	TGCAGCGTTGAGACCGGGGGCTACACCTTC
TRBV2	-	-	TRBJ2-7	CASSVEGREQYF	TGTGCCAGCAGCGTCGAGGGGCGCGAGCAGTACTTC
TRBV5-1	-	-	TRBJ1-1	CASTLAPGANTEAFF	TGCGCCAGCACCCTTGCCCCAGGAGCGAACACTGAAGCTTTCTTT
TRBV28	-	-	TRBJ2-7	CASSLMTAHSYEQYF	TGTGCCAGCAGTTTAATGACAGCACACTCCTACGAGCAGTACTTC
TRBV9	TRBD1	-	TRBJ2-3	CARTGVGGTDTQYF	TGTGCCCGGACAGGGGTCGGTGGGACAGATACGCAGTATTTT